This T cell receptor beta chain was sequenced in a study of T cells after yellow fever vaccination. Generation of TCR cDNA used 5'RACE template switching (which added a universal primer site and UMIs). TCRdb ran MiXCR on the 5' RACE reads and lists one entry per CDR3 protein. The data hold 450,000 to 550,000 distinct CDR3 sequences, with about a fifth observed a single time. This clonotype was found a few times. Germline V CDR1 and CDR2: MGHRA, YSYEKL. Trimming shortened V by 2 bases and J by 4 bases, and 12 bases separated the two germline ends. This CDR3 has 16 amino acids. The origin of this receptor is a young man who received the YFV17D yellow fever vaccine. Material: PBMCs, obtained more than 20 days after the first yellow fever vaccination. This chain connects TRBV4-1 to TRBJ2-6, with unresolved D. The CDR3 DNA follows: TGCGCCAGCAGCCAAACAACCCTCTCCGGGGCCAACGTCCTGACTTTC. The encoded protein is CASSQTTLSGANVLTF.